This passage covers 21 T cell receptor beta chains from one sample sequenced in a study of CD8+ T cells in alopecia areata. Treatment here: oral pan-JAK inhibitor, 5-10 mg twice daily. Investigators isolated RNA and reverse transcribed it into cDNA to act as the sequencing template. Using immunoSEQ multiplex PCR, the repertoire was profiled, and TCRdb retains in-frame clones only, with some absent. The sample has about 270,000 clones; approximately 60% are singletons. Material: CD4+ T cells sorted from blood, obtained around week 54, from a patient treated with tofacitinib. Receptors originate from a human donor with alopecia areata.

To note about this clone: The sample carries other DNA sequences with the same CDR3. The chain uses TRBV29-1 and TRBJ2-2; TRBD1 might be the D (5 bases). There are 13 residues in the CDR3. The germline V gene has CDR1 SQVTM and CDR2 ANQGSEA. Between the trimmed V and J ends, which lost 7 bases and 1 base, there was a span of 10 bases. The CDR3, as DNA: TGCAGCGGGCGTCAGGGGAACACCGGGGAGCTGTTTTTT. It encodes CSGRQGNTGELFF.

The chain joins TRBV14 to TRBJ1-6; D gene ambiguous. Germline V lookup: CDR1 SGHDN, CDR2 FVKESK. The CDR3 covers 16 residues. The V gene lost 2 bases and the J gene lost 0 bases, with 8 bases spanning the gap. The CDR3, as DNA: TGTGCCAGCAGCCAATGGACGAGCTCCTATAATTCACCCCTCCACTTT. Residues: CASSQWTSSYNSPLHF.

As DNA, the CDR3 is TGTGCCAGCAGGTCCGAATTCGCGAGCACAGATACGCAGTATTTT. Its protein is CASRSEFASTDTQYF. V is TRBV5-4 and J is TRBJ2-3, with no clear D. CDR3 length equals 15 residues. V lost 5 bases and J 0 bases, leaving 13 bases between the germline ends. Looked up from germline, CDR1 is SGHNT and CDR2 is YYREEE (reference sequence).

The chain employs TRBV2 and TRBJ2-6; D possibly corresponds to TRBD2 (6 bases). CDR3 length equals 14 residues. Germline V gives CDR1 SNHLY, CDR2 FYNNEI. V dropped 6 bases and J dropped 3 bases, with 9 bases sitting between them. CDR3 residues: CASSRGNGANVLTF. The CDR3, as DNA: TGTGCCAGCAGCCGGGGGAATGGGGCCAACGTCCTGACTTTC.

The V gene is TRBV10-3, the J gene TRBJ2-4; 10 positions agree with TRBD2. The CDR3 consists of 17 residues. Germline V gives CDR1 ENHRY, CDR2 SYGVKD. V shed 8 bases and J 2 bases; nucleotides not matched to a gene: 12. CDR3 protein: CAISDPSSGGSKNIQYF. The CDR3 nucleotides are TGTGCCATCTCGGACCCCTCTAGCGGGGGTTCCAAAAACATTCAGTACTTC.

This clone was seen a few times. This chain uses TRBV29-1 with TRBJ2-5, with 9 bases aligning to TRBD2. This CDR3 region has 12 residues. V lost 6 bases, J lost 4 bases, and 3 bases stayed unmatched. Germline-derived CDR1 and CDR2 are SQVTM and ANQGSEA. The CDR3 nucleotides read TGCAGCGTGTTAGCGGGGGTAGAGACCCAGTACTTC. It specifies CSVLAGVETQYF.

This sequence joins TRBV2 and TRBJ1-5, with TRBD1 matching over 9 bases. This CDR3 is built from 18 residues. CDR1 and CDR2 from the germline V gene are SNHLY and FYNNEI. The trim removed 8 bases at V and 1 base at J, leaving 15 bases unmatched. The CDR3 sequence is CASGDVGQGGLSNQPQHF. The CDR3 bases are TGTGCCAGCGGGGACGTGGGACAGGGAGGTTTGAGCAATCAGCCCCAGCATTTT.

This clone was detected only a few times. This rearrangement joins TRBV7-2 to TRBJ1-1, with D perhaps matching TRBD1 (5 bases). Between the trimmed V and J ends, which lost 0 bases and 10 bases, there was a span of 24 bases. The CDR3 has 17 amino acids. The germline CDR1 and CDR2 sequences are SGHTA and FQGNSA. This chain's CDR3 is CASSLAGQGGPSFGAFF. The CDR3 nucleotides read TGTGCCAGCAGCTTAGCCGGGCAGGGAGGACCTTCCTTCGGAGCTTTCTTT.

The genes are TRBV9 and TRBJ1-1; D gene ambiguous. This CDR3 comprises 15 residues. Deletions cut 4 bases from V and 1 base from J, with 14 bases between. Germline CDR1 reads SGDLS; CDR2 reads YYNGEE. The CDR3 DNA reads TGTGCCAGCAGCATTGCTGGGGTACCGAACACTGAAGCTTTCTTT. Protein: CASSIAGVPNTEAFF.

V and J are TRBV7-2 and TRBJ2-3; 8 bases map to TRBD2. This CDR3 is built from 15 residues. V shed 6 bases and J 1 base; nucleotides not matched to a gene: 6. Germline V gives CDR1 SGHTA, CDR2 FQGNSA. CDR3 amino acids: CASSPGGSGTDTQYF. CDR3 sequence (DNA): TGTGCCAGCAGTCCGGGGGGGTCGGGCACAGATACGCAGTATTTT.

The rearrangement links TRBV5-1 to TRBJ2-3; no clear D. The CDR3 totals 12 residues. Germline values: CDR1 SGHRS, CDR2 YFSETQ. V lost 0 bases and J 10 bases, leaving 9 bases between the germline ends. In DNA form, the CDR3 reads TGCGCCAGCAGCTTGGAGGGCCCGGCGCAGTATTTT. Translating it yields CASSLEGPAQYF.

V usage is TRBV30 and J usage is TRBJ1-6; the D is unclear. CDR1 is GTSNPN and CDR2 is SVGIG in the germline V gene (reference sequence). The CDR3 sequence is 15 residues long. Trimming removed 0 bases at V and 9 bases at J, with 15 bases between. CDR3 in amino acids: CAWSVRGGIGSPLHF. The CDR3 bases are TGTGCCTGGAGTGTACGGGGAGGTATAGGTTCACCCCTCCACTTT. Full variable domain (remainder filled in from reference TRBV30 and TRBJ1-6): SQTIHQWPATLVQPVGSPLSLECTVEGTSNPNLYWYRQAAGRGLQLLFYSVGIGQISSEVPQNLSASRPQDRQFILSSKKLLLSDSGFYLCAWSVRGGIGSPLHFGNGTRLTVT.

This clone was recorded a few times. The chain joins TRBV30 to TRBJ1-4; 7 bases fit TRBD1. Germline V gene sequence: CDR1 GTSNPN, CDR2 SVGIG (reference sequence). The V gene end was trimmed by 0 bases and the J gene end by 11 bases; junction bases not matched to a gene: 6. This CDR3 is 13 amino acids long. CDR3 region: CAWSVLTGQKLFF. CDR3 coding DNA: TGTGCCTGGAGTGTATTGACGGGACAGAAACTGTTTTTT.

This clone was counted between two and nine times. The chain couples TRBV9 to TRBJ2-5; either TRBD1 or TRBD2 may supply D (5 bases each). V lost 3 bases and J lost 1, with 13 bases in between. Germline assignment: CDR1 SGDLS and CDR2 YYNGEE. The length of the CDR3 is 15 residues. CDR3 protein: CASSAWDHSQETQYF. DNA of the CDR3: TGTGCCAGCAGCGCCTGGGACCATTCCCAAGAGACCCAGTACTTC.

The chain couples TRBV6-5 to TRBJ1-3, with unresolved D. The CDR3 has 15 residues. The germline V and J ends were trimmed by 2 bases and 0 bases, with 8 bases remaining between them. Germline V CDR1 and CDR2: MNHEY, SVGAGI. CDR3 sequence reads: CASSYGQLSGNTIYF. The DNA of the CDR3 is TGTGCCAGCAGTTACGGGCAGCTCTCTGGAAACACCATATATTTT.

V usage is TRBV5-1 and J usage is TRBJ2-5; D is uncertain. The CDR3 is 12 amino acids. From germline, CDR1 is SGHRS and CDR2 YFSETQ. Trimming removed 2 bases from V and 1 base from J, with 3 bases in between. Written as DNA, the CDR3 is TGCGCCAGCAGCTTCGCCCAAGAGACCCAGTACTTC. This codes for CASSFAQETQYF.

The chain links TRBV30 to TRBJ1-1, with 7 bases matching TRBD1. Germline V gives CDR1 GTSNPN, CDR2 SVGIG (reference sequence). The CDR3 spans 17 residues. The CDR3 DNA reads as TGTGCTCTCACGACAGGGCGTCTTGGGCTAGTGAACACTGAAGCTTTCTTT. It specifies CALTTGRLGLVNTEAFF.

The chain couples TRBV5-4 to TRBJ1-6; 12 bases are shared with TRBD1. The CDR3 spans 16 residues. The germline gives CDR1 SGHNT, CDR2 YYREEE (reference sequence). The V segment lost 0 bases and the J segment 9 bases; nucleotides outside the gene matches: 4. CDR3 region: CASSLAGTGGLSPLHF. DNA of the CDR3: TGTGCCAGCAGCTTGGCCGGGACAGGGGGCCTTTCACCCCTCCACTTT.

This clone was seen only a few times. This rearrangement joins TRBV6-1 to TRBJ1-4; no clear D. Trimming took 5 bases from V and 0 from J, leaving 10 bases between them. The CDR3 consists of 15 residues. Germline V gives CDR1 MNHNS, CDR2 SASEGT. The CDR3 reads CASSTSQATNEKLFF. DNA of the CDR3: TGTGCCAGCAGTACGAGTCAGGCAACTAATGAAAAACTGTTTTTT.

This chain links TRBV29-1 with TRBJ1-1, with D perhaps matching TRBD1 (6 bases). V was shortened by 2 bases and J by 8 bases, with 12 bases between the two germline ends. Germline V gene sequence: CDR1 SQVTM, CDR2 ANQGSEA. This CDR3 region has 12 residues. CDR3 residues: CSVEWEGEEAFF. CDR3 in DNA: TGCAGCGTTGAATGGGAGGGGGAGGAAGCTTTCTTT.

The chain employs TRBV10-3 and TRBJ1-2; D perhaps matches TRBD1 (6 bases). Germline V gives CDR1 ENHRY, CDR2 SYGVKD. The CDR3 extends over 12 amino acids. V was pared by 10 bases and J by 0 bases, with 9 bases between. CDR3 region: CATRTANYGYTF. CDR3 DNA: TGTGCCACCCGGACAGCTAACTATGGCTACACCTTC.